These T cell receptor beta chains were read from a single sample in a study of control samples from healthy donors and cancer patients. TCRdb's copy holds only in-frame clones and misses some; the assay was immunoSEQ multiplex PCR. Among around 250,000 clones listed, roughly four fifths were seen once. Source material: PBMCs. These receptors all come from a woman aged 55-69 years with lung cancer. Both conserved end residues are part of each CDR3. D genes are given only for firm matches. Where a row states a size, it is once, few, many or the class of an expanded clone; other rows omit it.

TRBV5-6,.,TRBJ1-4,.,CASSLYGDPHGSEKLFF,TGTGCCAGCAGCTTGTATGGGGACCCACATGGGAGTGAAAAACTGTTTTTT
TRBV5-1,.,TRBJ1-2,.,CASSLEGWGDGYTF,TGCGCCAGCAGCCTGGAAGGCTGGGGGGATGGCTACACCTTC
TRBV6-4,.,TRBJ1-2,.,CASSDSIATGEGYTF,TGTGCCAGCAGTGACTCGATCGCGACGGGGGAAGGCTACACCTTC
TRBV5-1,.,TRBJ1-1,.,CASSLAGSAEAFF,TGCGCCAGCAGCTTGGCAGGGAGCGCTGAAGCTTTCTTT
TRBV6-5,.,TRBJ1-2,TRBD1,CASSLGQFNYGYTF,TGTGCCAGCAGCCTGGGACAGTTTAACTATGGCTACACCTTC
TRBV19,.,TRBJ2-5,.,CASIGSPPGETQYF,TGTGCCAGTATCGGATCCCCACCGGGGGAGACCCAGTACTTC
TRBV5-4,.,TRBJ2-1,.,CASSPPGPLRNEQFF,TGTGCCAGCAGCCCTCCGGGACCGCTTCGCAATGAGCAGTTCTTC
TRBV30,many,TRBJ2-3,TRBD2,CAWSLQAGVRNTQYF,TGTGCCTGGAGTCTTCAAGCGGGAGTTAGGAATACGCAGTATTTT
TRBV3-1/TRBV3-2,.,TRBJ2-7,.,CASSQVLYEQYF,TGTGCCAGCAGCCAAGTCCTCTACGAGCAGTACTTC
TRBV18,few,TRBJ2-2,.,CASSAIGAGTGELFF,TGTGCCAGCTCGGCGATAGGCGCCGGCACCGGGGAGCTGTTTTTT
TRBV14,.,TRBJ2-1,.,CASSQASGYYNEQFF,TGTGCCAGCAGCCAAGCGAGCGGGTACTACAATGAGCAGTTCTTC
TRBV5-1,.,TRBJ2-2,.,CASSLATVPNTGELFF,TGCGCCAGCAGCTTGGCGACAGTGCCGAACACCGGGGAGCTGTTTTTT
TRBV30,.,TRBJ2-2,TRBD2,CAWSVLAVHTGELFF,TGTGCCTGGAGTGTACTAGCGGTTCACACCGGGGAGCTGTTTTTT
TRBV6-5,.,TRBJ1-3,TRBD1,CASSGTGVNTIYF,TGTGCCAGCAGCGGGACAGGGGTGAACACCATATATTTT
TRBV5-8,.,TRBJ2-5,.,CASSFPASRETQYF,TGTGCCAGCAGCTTCCCAGCGAGTCGCGAGACCCAGTACTTC
TRBV5-4,.,TRBJ2-3,TRBD1,CASSLYGTEKDTQYF,TGTGCCAGCAGCTTGTACGGGACAGAAAAAGATACGCAGTATTTT
TRBV5-1,.,TRBJ2-7,.,CASSSMTATYEQYF,TGCGCCAGCAGCTCCATGACCGCTACCTACGAGCAGTACTTC
TRBV11-3,.,TRBJ2-2,.,CASSLQYGIANTGELFF,TGTGCCAGCAGCTTACAGTACGGAATAGCGAACACCGGGGAGCTGTTTTTT
TRBV9,.,TRBJ2-1,.,CASSVRLSTYNEQFF,TGTGCCAGCAGCGTAAGACTATCGACTTACAATGAGCAGTTCTTC
TRBV11-2,.,TRBJ1-1,.,CASSSQVGTTEAFF,TGTGCCAGCAGCTCACAGGTGGGGACGACTGAAGCTTTCTTT
TRBV2,.,TRBJ1-2,.,CASSEGRSKGYTF,TGTGCCAGCAGTGAAGGCCGATCCAAGGGCTACACCTTC
TRBV28,once,TRBJ2-7,TRBD1,CASSDRGLWLDEQYF,TGTGCCAGCAGCGACAGGGGCCTTTGGCTGGACGAGCAGTACTTC
TRBV27,.,TRBJ1-5,TRBD1,CASSPGTGVKSQHF,TGTGCCAGCAGCCCTGGGACAGGGGTTAAGTCCCAGCATTTT
TRBV5-1,.,TRBJ1-1,.,CASSFYRGRGTEAFF,TGCGCCAGCAGCTTTTATCGGGGGCGCGGGACTGAAGCTTTCTTT
TRBV9,.,TRBJ2-7,.,CASSPQQQGPEQYF,TGTGCCAGCAGCCCTCAGCAACAGGGTCCCGAGCAGTACTTC
TRBV6-2/TRBV6-3,many,TRBJ2-3,TRBD1,CASSWDRATDTQYF,TGTGCCAGCAGTTGGGACAGGGCCACAGATACGCAGTATTTT
TRBV2,many,TRBJ2-5,.,CASGETQYF,TGTGCCAGCGGGGAGACCCAGTACTTC
TRBV5-8,.,TRBJ1-5,TRBD1,CASSLGRGGARRNQPQHF,TGTGCCAGCAGCTTGGGCCGAGGGGGCGCAAGGAGGAATCAGCCCCAGCATTTT
TRBV2,.,TRBJ2-3,TRBD1,CASSDRGLTDTQYF,TGTGCCAGCAGTGACAGGGGGCTCACAGATACGCAGTATTTT
TRBV21-1,.,TRBJ2-5,.,CASSRIRGRGQETQYF,TGTGCCAGCAGCCGAATTAGGGGGAGGGGACAAGAGACCCAGTACTTC
TRBV5-1,.,TRBJ2-1,.,CASSLQGAATYNEQFF,TGCGCCAGCAGCTTGCAGGGCGCGGCCACCTACAATGAGCAGTTCTTC
TRBV29-1,.,TRBJ1-1,TRBD1,CSVATGGWAFF,TGCAGCGTGGCAACAGGGGGGTGGGCTTTCTTT
TRBV29-1,.,TRBJ2-3,TRBD2,CSVGGVLAGGLRGTDTQYF,TGCAGCGTTGGAGGGGTCTTAGCGGGGGGGCTGCGCGGCACAGATACGCAGTATTTT
TRBV5-6,.,TRBJ2-5,.,CASSPPGPWGETQYF,TGTGCCAGCAGCCCACCGGGACCATGGGGAGAGACCCAGTACTTC
TRBV29-1,.,TRBJ1-1,.,CSASGGSIEAFF,TGCAGCGCATCAGGAGGGAGCATAGAAGCTTTCTTT
TRBV3-1/TRBV3-2,.,TRBJ1-1,.,CASSQVMNTEAFF,TGTGCCAGCAGCCAAGTTATGAACACTGAAGCTTTCTTT
TRBV5-1,.,TRBJ2-2,.,CASREQPQSTGELFF,TGCGCCAGCCGGGAGCAGCCGCAGAGCACCGGGGAGCTGTTTTTT
TRBV5-1,.,TRBJ1-5,.,CASRSNSNQPQHF,TGCGCCAGCCGAAGTAATAGCAATCAGCCCCAGCATTTT
TRBV25-1,.,TRBJ1-2,.,CASSDPGRGYTF,TGTGCCAGCAGTGACCCGGGACGAGGCTACACCTTC
TRBV28,once,TRBJ1-4,TRBD1,CASSSPRTGGEKLFF,TGTGCCAGCAGTTCCCCCCGGACAGGGGGTGAAAAACTGTTTTTT
TRBV7-9,.,TRBJ1-1,.,CASSLEARGTEAFF,TGTGCCAGCAGCTTAGAGGCCCGGGGCACTGAAGCTTTCTTT
TRBV7-9,.,TRBJ1-6,.,CASSLAGDPKIYNSPLHF,TGTGCCAGCAGCTTAGCTGGAGACCCTAAGATCTATAATTCACCCCTCCACTTT
TRBV14,.,TRBJ2-4,.,CASSLPGLPKIAKNIQYF,TGTGCCAGCAGCCTCCCGGGACTCCCTAAGATAGCCAAAAACATTCAGTACTTC
TRBV20-1,few,TRBJ1-4,.,CSASSGNNEKLFF,TGCAGTGCTAGTTCAGGGAATAATGAAAAACTGTTTTTT
TRBV7-7,.,TRBJ2-5,TRBD2,CASSLGAGGPQETQYF,TGTGCCAGCAGCTTAGGGGCGGGAGGACCTCAAGAGACCCAGTACTTC
TRBV27,.,TRBJ2-5,.,CASSPRVQETQYF,TGTGCCAGCTCTCCCCGGGTCCAAGAGACCCAGTACTTC
TRBV6-9,once,TRBJ2-7,.,CASSYSTARRQPYEQYF,TGTGCCAGCAGTTATTCCACCGCCCGGCGGCAACCCTACGAGCAGTACTTC
TRBV30,.,TRBJ1-6,.,CAWTQGARDNSPLHF,TGTGCCTGGACTCAAGGGGCTAGGGATAATTCACCCCTCCACTTT
TRBV6-5,.,TRBJ1-5,TRBD1,CASSSTGGRNQPQHF,TGTGCCAGCAGTTCCACAGGGGGCCGCAATCAGCCCCAGCATTTT
TRBV5-1,.,TRBJ2-7,TRBD2,CASNGSGRRSEQYF,TGCGCCAGCAACGGGAGCGGGAGAAGAAGCGAGCAGTACTTC